The rows below give T cell receptor beta chains drawn from one sample of a study of blood T cell repertoires in COVID-19. Some clones are missing from TCRdb's copy, which holds only in-frame ones; the method was immunoSEQ multiplex PCR. The table has approximately 130,000 clones, roughly 81% seen once; the top ten hold 9.5% to 15%. Sequences were obtained from peripheral blood. These receptors all stem from a human donor in a cohort sampled during active COVID-19. Each CDR3 is given with its conserved first and last residue.

J gene | V gene | CDR3 length | CDR3 protein
TRBJ2-1 | TRBV5-1 | 14 | CASSRLAGSLEQFF
TRBJ2-3 | TRBV11-2 | 15 | CASSLDPGGTDTQYF
TRBJ2-3 | TRBV29-1 | 13 | CSVIAAYTDTQYF
TRBJ2-2 | TRBV7-3 | 17 | CASSSNLAGENTGELFF
TRBJ1-1 | TRBV7-9 | 15 | CASHPQQGARTEAFF
TRBJ2-1 | TRBV7-9 | 14 | CATRGQGAGNEQFF
TRBJ2-1 | TRBV6-6 | 16 | CASSNRLTGEGNEQFF
TRBJ2-2 | TRBV27 | 13 | CASRDLNTGELFF
TRBJ2-5 | TRBV18 | 13 | CASSSVRAETQYF
TRBJ1-6 | TRBV27 | 14 | CASRQGQNNSPLHF
TRBJ2-5 | TRBV3-1/TRBV3-2 | 17 | CASSQVSSGAFKETQYF
TRBJ2-1 | TRBV3-1/TRBV3-2 | 14 | CASSFPGLDNEQFF
TRBJ1-2 | TRBV30 | 14 | CAWSDQGPGQGYTF
TRBJ1-3 | TRBV19 | 15 | CASMFTGHSGNTIYF
TRBJ2-7 | TRBV10-2 | 9 | CASTRRRYF
TRBJ2-2 | TRBV9 | 15 | CASSTRTGGGAELFF
TRBJ2-5 | TRBV25-1 | 18 | CASSEIGRSRGYQETQYF
TRBJ2-7 | TRBV6-6 | 15 | CASSYPQGASYEQYF
TRBJ2-5 | TRBV7-2 | 16 | CASSFTPAGGRETQYF
TRBJ2-3 | TRBV7-8 | 14 | CASSPAISTDTQYF
TRBJ2-2 | TRBV5-1 | 14 | CASSLGTPGGELFF
TRBJ2-7 | TRBV3-1/TRBV3-2 | 13 | CASSQDRGYEQYF
TRBJ1-5 | TRBV5-4 | 13 | CASSPTRNQPQHF
TRBJ1-3 | TRBV28 | 15 | CASSIGQGNGNTIYF
TRBJ2-3 | TRBV9 | 13 | CASRSAGADTQYF
TRBJ2-6 | TRBV4-2 | 17 | CASSQGWTGPGANVLTF
TRBJ1-2 | TRBV6-5 | 13 | CASSPRDRGGYTF
TRBJ2-7 | TRBV5-1 | 13 | CASSLQVDYEQYF
TRBJ2-1 | TRBV9 | 15 | CASSVGGGPNNEQFF
TRBJ1-6 | TRBV19 | 15 | CASSRQGAGNSPLHF
TRBJ2-1 | TRBV27 | 18 | CASSPLAGGLSSYNEQFF
TRBJ2-1 | TRBV12-3/TRBV12-4 | 13 | CASSLVQNSEQFF
TRBJ2-7 | TRBV19 | 15 | CASSITGTGGYEQYF
TRBJ2-3 | TRBV10-3 | 17 | CAISGRGLAGSTDTQYF
TRBJ2-5 | TRBV6-5 | 13 | CASSTPGTETQYF
TRBJ1-3 | TRBV2 | 14 | CASSPLGRGNTIYF
TRBJ2-3 | TRBV11-2 | 18 | CASSLDPLRAGAHDTQYF
TRBJ2-7 | TRBV27 | 13 | CASSQDRVHEQYF
TRBJ2-5 | TRBV2 | 16 | CASSEALGGAQETQYF
TRBJ2-7 | TRBV5-1 | 15 | CASSLGLAGPYEQYF
TRBJ1-2 | TRBV6-5 | 15 | CASTRAGSSNYGYTF
TRBJ2-1 | TRBV3-1/TRBV3-2 | 15 | CASSRDRGSYNEQFF
TRBJ1-2 | TRBV6-4 | 14 | CASSDSAASYGYTF
TRBJ1-5 | TRBV28 | 16 | CASSSGRTNSNQPQHF
TRBJ2-7 | TRBV29-1 | 14 | CSVDYTGSRYEQYF
TRBJ2-3 | TRBV5-4 | 15 | CASRPYRGGVDTQYF
TRBJ1-5 | TRBV11-2 | 13 | CASSLSSNQPQHF
TRBJ2-5 | TRBV27 | 14 | CASTSPDRGETQYF
TRBJ2-3 | TRBV9 | 16 | CASSVELAAPTDTQYF
TRBJ2-7 | TRBV6-6 | 16 | CASSYSGQAKSYEQYF
TRBJ1-1 | TRBV19 | 14 | CASSMAGLNYEAFF
TRBJ1-5 | TRBV2 | 14 | CASRPGQTGQPQHF
TRBJ1-3 | TRBV7-8 | 15 | CASSPRGLGGNTIYF